The rows below give T cell receptor beta chains drawn from one sample of a study of post-analysis software for immune sequencing data. TCRdb re-called the PCR reads with MiXCR, one entry per CDR3 protein. This table holds about 820,000 distinct CDR3 sequences, 53% found once. The material sequenced was blood. Source of these receptors: a girl aged 5-17 years with multiple sclerosis. Both conserved end residues are part of each CDR3. The order of the fields is V gene, D gene, clone size, J gene, CDR3 protein, CDR3 DNA. A D gene is named only where the DNA matches it firmly. Some rows mark clone size as missing; the rest say once, few, many or name a class of expanded clone.

TRBV2,-,-,TRBJ2-1,CASSDERDEQFF,TGTGCCAGCAGTGACGAGCGAGATGAGCAGTTCTTC
TRBV2,TRBD1,-,TRBJ2-1,CASSPDRAAYNEQFF,TGTGCCAGCAGTCCGGACAGGGCGGCCTACAATGAGCAGTTCTTC
TRBV6-1,TRBD2,-,TRBJ2-5,CASSALLAGGQETQYF,TGTGCCAGCAGTGCCCTTCTAGCGGGGGGCCAAGAGACCCAGTACTTC
TRBV4-2,-,-,TRBJ1-1,CASSREIQDTEAFF,TGTGCCAGCAGCCGCGAGATCCAGGACACTGAAGCTTTCTTT
TRBV4-2,-,few,TRBJ2-6,CASSQGGYSGANVLTF,TGTGCCAGCAGCCAAGGCGGATACTCTGGGGCCAACGTCCTGACTTTC
TRBV25-1,TRBD1,-,TRBJ2-4,CASSEWGGQGVKEQYF,TGTGCCAGCAGTGAATGGGGGGGACAGGGGGTAAAGGAGCAGTACTTC
TRBV15,-,few,TRBJ2-7,CATSRERVSSYEQYF,TGTGCCACCAGCAGAGAAAGGGTCTCCTCCTACGAGCAGTACTTC
TRBV20-1,-,-,TRBJ2-3,CSARDYRTGTQYF,TGCAGTGCTAGGGACTATAGAACAGGTACGCAGTATTTT
TRBV27,-,-,TRBJ1-4,CASSKVSSTNEKLFF,TGTGCCAGCAGTAAAGTCTCGTCAACTAATGAAAAACTGTTTTTT
TRBV20-1,TRBD1,few,TRBJ1-6,CSAREQGSSYNSPLHF,TGCAGTGCTAGGGAACAGGGGAGCTCCTATAATTCACCCCTCCACTTT
TRBV7-2,-,-,TRBJ1-2,CASSSHPAQGVGGFTF,TGTGCCAGCAGCTCACATCCTGCACAGGGTGTGGGTGGCTTCACCTTC
TRBV20-1,TRBD2,-,TRBJ2-2,CSARIAGGPNGELFF,TGCAGTGCTAGAATAGCGGGAGGGCCTAACGGGGAGCTGTTTTTT
TRBV6-5,-,-,TRBJ2-1,CATGLPPNEQFF,TGTGCCACCGGACTGCCCCCCAATGAGCAGTTCTTC
TRBV9,-,-,TRBJ2-3,CASSDDRLSTDTQYF,TGTGCCAGCAGCGATGACAGACTAAGCACAGATACGCAGTATTTT
TRBV12-3/TRBV12-4,TRBD1,-,TRBJ2-3,CASSPDRDRDTQYF,TGTGCCAGCAGTCCAGACAGGGACCGAGATACGCAGTATTTT
TRBV29-1,TRBD1,few,TRBJ1-2,CSVETQGQRNYGYTF,TGCAGCGTTGAAACCCAGGGACAGAGAAACTATGGCTACACCTTC
TRBV20-1,TRBD2,once,TRBJ2-7,CSARTSGYSEQYF,TGCAGTGCTCGGACTAGCGGATACAGCGAGCAGTACTTC
TRBV20-1,-,-,TRBJ1-6,CSARDLGTNSPLHF,TGCAGTGCTAGAGATTTGGGCACTAATTCACCCCTCCACTTT
TRBV10-3,TRBD1,few,TRBJ2-3,CASGTGVDTQYF,TGTGCCTCTGGGACAGGGGTAGATACGCAGTATTTT
TRBV4-1,-,-,TRBJ2-3,CASSQEDSGLGDTQYF,TGCGCCAGCAGCCAAGAGGACAGTGGACTTGGAGATACGCAGTATTTT
TRBV6-4,TRBD2,-,TRBJ2-3,CASSDSEAGGPTDTQYF,TGTGCCAGCAGTGACTCCGAGGCGGGGGGGCCGACAGATACGCAGTATTTT
TRBV2,TRBD1,-,TRBJ1-5,CAGIGQGYQPQHF,TGTGCCGGCATTGGACAGGGATATCAGCCCCAGCATTTT
TRBV7-6,TRBD1,-,TRBJ1-2,CASSIGQGGNYGYTF,TGTGCCAGCAGCATAGGACAGGGAGGCAACTATGGCTACACCTTC
TRBV2,-,-,TRBJ2-7,CASKEGPLYEQYF,TGTGCCAGCAAGGAAGGACCACTCTACGAGCAGTACTTC
TRBV7-9,TRBD1,-,TRBJ1-1,CASNLATGEGTEAFF,TGTGCCAGCAACTTAGCTACAGGGGAGGGGACTGAAGCTTTCTTT
TRBV19,-,-,TRBJ2-7,CASSMGFYEQYF,TGTGCCAGTAGTATGGGTTTCTACGAGCAGTACTTC
TRBV27,TRBD1,-,TRBJ1-2,CASSLWAPGRQGINYGYTF,TGTGCCAGCAGTTTATGGGCACCCGGCCGACAGGGGATTAACTATGGCTACACCTTC
TRBV6-1,-,-,TRBJ2-1,CASSAPASSYNEQFF,TGTGCCAGCAGTGCTCCCGCTTCCTCCTACAATGAGCAGTTCTTC
TRBV6-5,-,-,TRBJ1-2,CASRPSGRFYGYTF,TGTGCCAGCAGGCCTTCCGGGCGGTTCTATGGCTACACCTTC
TRBV5-4,-,once,TRBJ2-7,CASSLVSGPLYNEQYF,TGTGCCAGCAGCTTGGTGAGCGGGCCGCTCTACAATGAGCAGTACTTC
TRBV3-1,-,once,TRBJ2-6,CASSPRRGPGANVLTF,TGTGCCAGCAGCCCCAGAAGGGGTCCGGGGGCCAACGTCCTGACTTTC
TRBV6-5,TRBD2,-,TRBJ2-1,CASSYLLAGRDNEQFF,TGTGCCAGCAGTTACCTACTAGCGGGAAGGGACAATGAGCAGTTCTTC
TRBV7-2,-,-,TRBJ2-4,CASSYRGQREQYF,TGTGCCAGCAGCTACCGCGGGCAGCGAGAGCAGTACTTC
TRBV20-1,-,few,TRBJ2-7,CSARDYPYEQYF,TGCAGTGCTAGAGATTACCCCTACGAGCAGTACTTC
TRBV27,TRBD1,few,TRBJ2-7,CASSYRDRTFGGEQYF,TGTGCCAGCAGTTACCGGGACAGAACCTTCGGCGGAGAGCAGTACTTC
TRBV12-3/TRBV12-4,TRBD1,-,TRBJ2-1,CASSHDRDSEQFF,TGTGCCAGCAGTCACGATCGGGACAGCGAGCAGTTCTTC
TRBV10-3,-,few,TRBJ2-5,CAISEPGPETQYF,TGTGCCATCAGTGAACCAGGTCCAGAGACCCAGTACTTC
TRBV5-1,TRBD2,few,TRBJ2-1,CASSLATAGEVEQFF,TGCGCCAGCAGCTTGGCCACAGCGGGAGAAGTTGAGCAGTTCTTC
TRBV15,TRBD2,few,TRBJ2-3,CATSPRAGAYADTQYF,TGTGCCACCAGCCCTCGAGCGGGAGCATACGCAGATACGCAGTATTTT
TRBV6-2/TRBV6-3,-,-,TRBJ2-1,CATSDQRVTREQFF,TGTGCCACCTCAGACCAGCGGGTGACCAGAGAGCAGTTCTTC
TRBV25-1,TRBD1,-,TRBJ1-4,CASSEGRGRNEKLFF,TGTGCCAGCAGTGAAGGCAGGGGGCGAAATGAAAAACTGTTTTTT
TRBV29-1,TRBD1,-,TRBJ1-2,CSGEGVGDRTGRIYGYTF,TGCAGCGGTGAGGGTGTGGGTGACCGGACAGGGAGGATCTATGGCTACACCTTC
TRBV27,-,few,TRBJ2-7,CASRFAGTYEQYF,TGTGCCAGCAGATTCGCAGGGACCTACGAGCAGTACTTC
TRBV7-3,-,-,TRBJ2-1,CASSYPSSVEQFF,TGTGCCAGCAGCTACCCATCTAGTGTTGAGCAGTTCTTC
TRBV10-3,-,-,TRBJ2-6,CAIRQQVGAQSGANVLTF,TGTGCCATCAGGCAGCAAGTGGGAGCACAGTCTGGGGCCAACGTCCTGACTTTC
TRBV10-3,-,few,TRBJ1-6,CANSPGHAGSPLHF,TGTGCCAATTCACCGGGACACGCCGGGTCACCCCTCCACTTT